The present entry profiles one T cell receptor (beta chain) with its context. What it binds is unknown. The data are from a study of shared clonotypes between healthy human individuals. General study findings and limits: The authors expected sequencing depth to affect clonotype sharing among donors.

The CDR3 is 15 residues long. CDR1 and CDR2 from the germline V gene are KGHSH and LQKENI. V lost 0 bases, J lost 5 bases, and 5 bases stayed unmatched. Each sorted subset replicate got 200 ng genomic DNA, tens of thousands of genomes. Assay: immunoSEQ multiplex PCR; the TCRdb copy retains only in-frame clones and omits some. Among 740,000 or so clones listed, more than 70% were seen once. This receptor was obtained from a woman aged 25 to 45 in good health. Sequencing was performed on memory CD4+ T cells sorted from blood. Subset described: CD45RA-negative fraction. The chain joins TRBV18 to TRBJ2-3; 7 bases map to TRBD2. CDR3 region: CASSPPASGGDTQYF. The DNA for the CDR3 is TGTGCCAGCTCACCACCAGCTAGCGGAGGAGATACGCAGTATTTT.